Reported below is one T cell receptor (beta chain). Profiling relied on immunoSEQ multiplex PCR, and the TCRdb table lists in-frame clones only, not all of them. Here the sample spans 55,000 to 70,000 clones, 90% being singletons. This entry belongs to a study of T cell changes during pregnancy in multiple sclerosis. The sample consisted of peripheral blood, taken in the first trimester of pregnancy. This clonotype originated in a female donor in good health, enrolled as a control in a pregnancy study.

CDR3 DNA: TGTGCCAGTAGGCAAGACTCGGGGGGGAGCAATCAGCCCCAGCATTTT. Amino acids: CASRQDSGGSNQPQHF. V gene TRBV19 combines with J gene TRBJ1-5, with D tentatively TRBD1 (5 bases). CDR3 length: 16 residues. Germline V gene data show CDR1 as LNHDA and CDR2 as SQIVND (reference sequence). V dropped 6 bases and J dropped 1 base, with 16 bases sitting between them.